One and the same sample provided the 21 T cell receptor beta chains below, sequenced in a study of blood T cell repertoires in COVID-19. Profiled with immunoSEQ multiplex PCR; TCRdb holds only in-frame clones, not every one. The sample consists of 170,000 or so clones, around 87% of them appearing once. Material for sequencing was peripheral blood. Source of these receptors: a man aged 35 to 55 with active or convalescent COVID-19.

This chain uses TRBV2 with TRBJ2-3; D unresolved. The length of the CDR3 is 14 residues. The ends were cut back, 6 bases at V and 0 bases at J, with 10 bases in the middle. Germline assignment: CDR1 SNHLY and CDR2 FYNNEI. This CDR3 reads CASSLGASTDTQYF. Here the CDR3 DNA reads TGTGCCAGCAGCCTAGGAGCAAGCACAGATACGCAGTATTTT.

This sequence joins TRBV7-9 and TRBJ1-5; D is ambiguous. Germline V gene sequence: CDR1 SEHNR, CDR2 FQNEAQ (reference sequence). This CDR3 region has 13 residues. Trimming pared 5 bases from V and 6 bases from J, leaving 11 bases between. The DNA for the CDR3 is TGTGCCAGCAGCGCCACACCAACTCAGCCCCAGCATTTT. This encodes CASSATPTQPQHF.

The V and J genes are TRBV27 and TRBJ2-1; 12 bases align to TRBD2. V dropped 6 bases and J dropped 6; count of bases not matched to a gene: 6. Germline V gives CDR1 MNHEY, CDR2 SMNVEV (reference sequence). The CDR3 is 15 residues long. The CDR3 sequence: CASSPASGGGNEQFF. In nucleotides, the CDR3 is TGTGCCAGCAGCCCTGCTAGCGGGGGGGGCAATGAGCAGTTCTTC.

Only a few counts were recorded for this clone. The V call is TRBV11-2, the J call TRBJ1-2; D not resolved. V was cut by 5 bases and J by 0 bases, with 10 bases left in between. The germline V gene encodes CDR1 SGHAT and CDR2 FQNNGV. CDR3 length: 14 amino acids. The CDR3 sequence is CASSLLSANYGYTF. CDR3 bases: TGTGCCAGCAGCCTACTATCAGCTAACTATGGCTACACCTTC.

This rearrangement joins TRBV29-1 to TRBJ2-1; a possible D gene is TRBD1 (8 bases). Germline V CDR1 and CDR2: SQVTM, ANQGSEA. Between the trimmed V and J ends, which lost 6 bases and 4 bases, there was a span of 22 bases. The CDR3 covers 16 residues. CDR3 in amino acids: CSVDGQGGLTYNEQFF. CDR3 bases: TGCAGCGTAGACGGACAGGGAGGGTTGACATACAATGAGCAGTTCTTC.

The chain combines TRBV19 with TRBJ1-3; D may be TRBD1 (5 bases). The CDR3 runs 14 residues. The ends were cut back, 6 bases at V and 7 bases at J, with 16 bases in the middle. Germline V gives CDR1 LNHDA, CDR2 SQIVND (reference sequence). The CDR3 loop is CASSLGGAANTIYF. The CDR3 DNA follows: TGTGCCAGTAGCCTCGGAGGGGCGGCTAACACCATATATTTT.

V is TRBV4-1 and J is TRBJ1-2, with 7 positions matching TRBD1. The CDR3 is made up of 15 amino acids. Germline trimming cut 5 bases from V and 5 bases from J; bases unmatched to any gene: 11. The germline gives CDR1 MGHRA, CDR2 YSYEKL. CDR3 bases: TGCGCCAGCAGCGTCAGGGACAGCCCGCATTATGGCTACACCTTC. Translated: CASSVRDSPHYGYTF.

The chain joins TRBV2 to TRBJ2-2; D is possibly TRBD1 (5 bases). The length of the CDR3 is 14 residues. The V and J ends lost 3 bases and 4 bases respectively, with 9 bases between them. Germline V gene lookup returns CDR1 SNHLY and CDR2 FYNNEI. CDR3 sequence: CASSETESTGELFF. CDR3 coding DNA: TGTGCCAGCAGTGAGACAGAAAGCACCGGGGAGCTGTTTTTT.

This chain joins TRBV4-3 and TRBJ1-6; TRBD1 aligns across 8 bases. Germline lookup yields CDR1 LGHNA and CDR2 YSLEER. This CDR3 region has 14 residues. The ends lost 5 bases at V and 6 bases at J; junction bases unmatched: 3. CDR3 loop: CASSLDRVNSPLHF. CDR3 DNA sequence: TGCGCCAGCAGCTTGGACAGGGTTAATTCACCCCTCCACTTT.

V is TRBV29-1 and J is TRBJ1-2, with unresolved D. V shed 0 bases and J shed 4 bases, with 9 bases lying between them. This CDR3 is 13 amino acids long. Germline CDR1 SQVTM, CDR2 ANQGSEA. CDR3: CSVEDRGFYGYTF. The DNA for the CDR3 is TGCAGCGTTGAAGATCGGGGATTCTATGGCTACACCTTC.

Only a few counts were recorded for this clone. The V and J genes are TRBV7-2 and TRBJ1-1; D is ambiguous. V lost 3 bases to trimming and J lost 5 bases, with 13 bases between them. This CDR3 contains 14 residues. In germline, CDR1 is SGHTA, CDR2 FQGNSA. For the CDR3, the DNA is TGTGCCAGCAGCTTCCCGGAAGGAGGGACTGAAGCTTTCTTT. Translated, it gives CASSFPEGGTEAFF.

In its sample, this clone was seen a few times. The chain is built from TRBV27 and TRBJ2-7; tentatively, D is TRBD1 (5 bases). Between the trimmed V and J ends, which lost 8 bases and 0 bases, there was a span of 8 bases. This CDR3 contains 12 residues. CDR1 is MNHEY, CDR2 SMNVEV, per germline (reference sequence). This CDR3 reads CASWGGSYEQYF. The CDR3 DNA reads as TGTGCCAGCTGGGGCGGCTCCTACGAGCAGTACTTC.

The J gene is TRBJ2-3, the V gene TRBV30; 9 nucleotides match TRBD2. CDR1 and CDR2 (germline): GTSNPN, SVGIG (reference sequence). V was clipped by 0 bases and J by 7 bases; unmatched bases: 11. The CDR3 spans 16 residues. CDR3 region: CAWSVRGGGARNTQYF. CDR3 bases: TGTGCCTGGAGTGTACGGGGCGGGGGGGCCAGGAATACGCAGTATTTT.

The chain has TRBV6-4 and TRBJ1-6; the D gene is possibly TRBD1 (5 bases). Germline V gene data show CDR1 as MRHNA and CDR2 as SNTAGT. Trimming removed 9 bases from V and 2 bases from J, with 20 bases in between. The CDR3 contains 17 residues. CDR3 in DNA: TGTGCCAGGATTAGGGGCCTGGGTCTCGCCTATAATTCACCCCTCCACTTT. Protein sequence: CARIRGLGLAYNSPLHF.

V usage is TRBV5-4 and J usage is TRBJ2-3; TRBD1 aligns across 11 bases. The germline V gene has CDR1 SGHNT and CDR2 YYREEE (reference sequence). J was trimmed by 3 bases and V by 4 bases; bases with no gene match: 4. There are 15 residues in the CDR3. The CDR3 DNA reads TGTGCCAGCAGCAGGGGACAGGGGGGGACAGATACGCAGTATTTT. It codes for CASSRGQGGTDTQYF.

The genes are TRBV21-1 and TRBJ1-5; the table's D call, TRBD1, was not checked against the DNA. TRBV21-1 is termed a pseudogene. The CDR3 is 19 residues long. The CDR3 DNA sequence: TGTGCCAGCAGCAAGGCCCGTGACAGGGGATCCCTTGTGAATCAGCCCCAGCATTTT. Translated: CASSKARDRGSLVNQPQHF.

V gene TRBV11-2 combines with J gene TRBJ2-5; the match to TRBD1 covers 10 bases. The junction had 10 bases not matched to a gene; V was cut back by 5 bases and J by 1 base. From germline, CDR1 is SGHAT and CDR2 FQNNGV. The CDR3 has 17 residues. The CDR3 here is CASSRRPGTGAQETQYF. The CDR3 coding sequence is TGTGCCAGCAGCAGACGACCCGGGACAGGGGCCCAAGAGACCCAGTACTTC.

CDR3 loop: CASSQVPGQGDNEQFF. The CDR3 DNA follows: TGTGCCAGCAGCCAAGTTCCGGGACAGGGGGACAATGAGCAGTTCTTC. The chain combines TRBV14 with TRBJ2-1; 11 bases are a match to TRBD1. CDR3 length: 16 amino acids. Trimming cost V 1 base and J 5 bases; bases outside gene matches: 4. Looked up from germline, CDR1 is SGHDN and CDR2 is FVKESK.

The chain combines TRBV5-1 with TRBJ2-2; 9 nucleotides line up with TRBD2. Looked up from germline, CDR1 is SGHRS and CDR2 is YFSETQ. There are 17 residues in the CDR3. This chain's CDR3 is CPRCEGGGAPNTGELFF. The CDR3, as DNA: TGCCCCCGCTGCGAGGGCGGGGGGGCCCCCAACACCGGGGAGCTGTTTTTT.

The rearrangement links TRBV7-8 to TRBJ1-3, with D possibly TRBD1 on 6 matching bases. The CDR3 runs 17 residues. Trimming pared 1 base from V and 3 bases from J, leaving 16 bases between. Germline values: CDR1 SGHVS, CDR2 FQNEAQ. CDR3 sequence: CASSLERTANFGNTIYF. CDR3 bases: TGTGCCAGCAGCTTAGAGCGGACAGCTAACTTTGGAAACACCATATATTTT.

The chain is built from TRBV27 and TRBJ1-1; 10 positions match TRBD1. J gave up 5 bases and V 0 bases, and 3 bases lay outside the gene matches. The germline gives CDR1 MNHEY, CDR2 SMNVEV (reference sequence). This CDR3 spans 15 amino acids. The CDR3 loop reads CASSLSGTGVTEAFF. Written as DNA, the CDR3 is TGTGCCAGCAGTTTATCCGGGACAGGGGTGACTGAAGCTTTCTTT.